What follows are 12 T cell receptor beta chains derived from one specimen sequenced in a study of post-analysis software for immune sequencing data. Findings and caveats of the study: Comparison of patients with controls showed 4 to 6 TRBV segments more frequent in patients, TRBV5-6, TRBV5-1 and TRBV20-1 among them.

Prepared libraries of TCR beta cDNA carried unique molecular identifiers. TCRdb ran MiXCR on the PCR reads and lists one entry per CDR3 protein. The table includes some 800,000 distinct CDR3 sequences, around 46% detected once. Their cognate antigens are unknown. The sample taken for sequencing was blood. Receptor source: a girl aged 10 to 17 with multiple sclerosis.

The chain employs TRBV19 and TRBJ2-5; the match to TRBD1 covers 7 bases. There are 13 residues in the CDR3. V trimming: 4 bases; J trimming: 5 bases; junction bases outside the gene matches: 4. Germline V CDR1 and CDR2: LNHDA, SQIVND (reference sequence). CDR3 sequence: CASSTDRDETQYF. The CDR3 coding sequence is TGTGCCAGTAGTACTGACAGGGACGAGACCCAGTACTTC.

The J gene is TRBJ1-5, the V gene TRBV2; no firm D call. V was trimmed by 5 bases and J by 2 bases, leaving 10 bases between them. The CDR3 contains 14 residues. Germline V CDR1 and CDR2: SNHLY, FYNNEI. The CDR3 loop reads CASSFSPGNQPQHF. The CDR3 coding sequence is TGTGCCAGCAGTTTTAGTCCGGGCAATCAGCCCCAGCATTTT.

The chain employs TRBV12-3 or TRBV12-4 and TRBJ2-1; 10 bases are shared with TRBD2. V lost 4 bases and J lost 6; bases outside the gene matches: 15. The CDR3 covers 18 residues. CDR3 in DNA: TGTGCCAGCAGTTCATTAAGGGGACTAGCGACTCACTTCAATGAGCAGTTCTTC. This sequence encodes CASSSLRGLATHFNEQFF.

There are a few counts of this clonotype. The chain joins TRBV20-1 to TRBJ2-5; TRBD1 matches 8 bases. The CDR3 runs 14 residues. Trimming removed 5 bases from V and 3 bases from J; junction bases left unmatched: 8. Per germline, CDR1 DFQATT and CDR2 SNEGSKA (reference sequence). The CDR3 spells CSAEAGTGEETQYF. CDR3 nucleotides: TGCAGTGCTGAAGCCGGGACAGGAGAAGAGACCCAGTACTTC.

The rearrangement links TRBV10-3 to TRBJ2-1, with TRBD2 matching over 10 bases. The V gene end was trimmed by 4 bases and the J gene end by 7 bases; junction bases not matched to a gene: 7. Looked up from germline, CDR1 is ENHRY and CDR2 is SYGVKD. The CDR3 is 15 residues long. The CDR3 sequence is CAISGASGSENEQFF. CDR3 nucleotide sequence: TGTGCCATCAGTGGGGCTAGCGGGAGCGAGAATGAGCAGTTCTTC.

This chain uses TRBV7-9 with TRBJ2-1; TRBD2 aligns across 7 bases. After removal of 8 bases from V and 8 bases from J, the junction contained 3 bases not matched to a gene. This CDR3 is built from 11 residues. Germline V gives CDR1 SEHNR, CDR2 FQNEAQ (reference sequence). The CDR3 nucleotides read TGTGCCAGCGCGGGAGCCTATGAGCAGTTCTTC. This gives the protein CASAGAYEQFF.

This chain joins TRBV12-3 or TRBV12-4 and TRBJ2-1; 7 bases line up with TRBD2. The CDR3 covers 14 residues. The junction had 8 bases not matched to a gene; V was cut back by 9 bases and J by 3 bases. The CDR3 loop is CARAGEMYYNEQFF. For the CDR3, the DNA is TGTGCCAGGGCGGGGGAGATGTACTACAATGAGCAGTTCTTC.

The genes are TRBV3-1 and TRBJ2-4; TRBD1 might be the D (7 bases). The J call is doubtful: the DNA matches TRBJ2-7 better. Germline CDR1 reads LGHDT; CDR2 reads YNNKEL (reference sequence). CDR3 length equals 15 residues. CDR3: CASSQSQGGSYEQYF. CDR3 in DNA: TGTGCCAGCAGCCAAAGCCAGGGGGGATCCTACGAGCAGTACTTC.

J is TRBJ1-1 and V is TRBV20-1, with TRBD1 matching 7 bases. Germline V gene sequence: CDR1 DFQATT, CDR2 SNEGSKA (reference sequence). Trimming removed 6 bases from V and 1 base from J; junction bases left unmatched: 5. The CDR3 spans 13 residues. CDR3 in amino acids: CSAPGQWNTEAFF. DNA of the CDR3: TGCAGTGCCCCGGGACAGTGGAACACTGAAGCTTTCTTT.

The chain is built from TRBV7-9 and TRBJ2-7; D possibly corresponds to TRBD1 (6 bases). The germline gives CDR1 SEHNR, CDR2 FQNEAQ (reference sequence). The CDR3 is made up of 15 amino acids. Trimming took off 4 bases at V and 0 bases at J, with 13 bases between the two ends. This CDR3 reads CASSSSGQPSYEQYF. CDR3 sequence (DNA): TGTGCCAGCAGCTCCTCCGGACAGCCCTCCTACGAGCAGTACTTC.

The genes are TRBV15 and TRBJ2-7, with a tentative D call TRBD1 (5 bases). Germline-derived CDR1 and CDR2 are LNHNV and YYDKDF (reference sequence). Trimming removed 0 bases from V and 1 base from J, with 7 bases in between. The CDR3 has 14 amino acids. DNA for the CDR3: TGTGCCACCAGCAGAGACAGGGCGTCCTACGAGCAGTACTTC. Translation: CATSRDRASYEQYF.

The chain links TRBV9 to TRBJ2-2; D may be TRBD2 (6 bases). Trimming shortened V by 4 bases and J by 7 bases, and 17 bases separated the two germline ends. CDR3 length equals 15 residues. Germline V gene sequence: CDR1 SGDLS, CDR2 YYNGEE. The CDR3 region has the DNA TGTGCCAGCAGCCCCCGTGGAGGGGTGTACGGGGAGCTGTTTTTT. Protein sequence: CASSPRGGVYGELFF.